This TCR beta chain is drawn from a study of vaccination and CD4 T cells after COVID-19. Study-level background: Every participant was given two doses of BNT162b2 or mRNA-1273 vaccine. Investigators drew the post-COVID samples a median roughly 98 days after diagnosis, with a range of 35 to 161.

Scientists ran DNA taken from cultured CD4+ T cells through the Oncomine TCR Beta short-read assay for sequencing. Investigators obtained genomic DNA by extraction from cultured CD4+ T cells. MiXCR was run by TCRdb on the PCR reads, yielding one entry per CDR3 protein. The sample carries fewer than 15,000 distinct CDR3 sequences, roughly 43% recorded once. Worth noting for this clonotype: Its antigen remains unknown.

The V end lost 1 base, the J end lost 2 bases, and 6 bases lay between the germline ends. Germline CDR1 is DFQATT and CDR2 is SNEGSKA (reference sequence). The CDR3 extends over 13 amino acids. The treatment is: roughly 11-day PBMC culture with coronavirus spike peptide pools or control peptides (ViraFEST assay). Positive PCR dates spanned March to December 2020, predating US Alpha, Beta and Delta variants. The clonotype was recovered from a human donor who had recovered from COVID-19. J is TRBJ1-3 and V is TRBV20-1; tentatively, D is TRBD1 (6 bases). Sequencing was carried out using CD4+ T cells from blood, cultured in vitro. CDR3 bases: TGCAGTGCTAGAGGGGACACTGGAAACACCATATATTTT. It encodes CSARGDTGNTIYF.